This TCR beta chain is drawn from a study of technical replicates of blood from a few donors. Only in-frame clones appear in the TCRdb table, and some are missing; sequencing was by immunoSEQ multiplex PCR. The repertoire consists of 65,000 to 90,000 clones, with roughly 93% occurring once and the leading ten covering 0.2% to 0.25%. J was trimmed by 6 bases and V by 10 bases; bases with no gene match: 5. Germline CDR1 and CDR2: MNHNS and SASEGT. The CDR3 loop spans 12 amino acids. The sequence came from a human donor in good health. Sample: T cells isolated from PBMCs. The chain recombines TRBV6-1 with TRBJ1-2; TRBD1 matches 10 bases. The CDR3 here is CATQGQGDGYTF. Written as DNA, the CDR3 is TGTGCCACACAAGGACAGGGGGATGGCTACACCTTC.